Listed here are 30 T cell receptor beta chains from one sample, sequenced in a study of shared clonotypes between healthy human individuals. Using immunoSEQ multiplex PCR, the repertoire was profiled, and TCRdb retains in-frame clones only, with some absent. Among approximately 87,000 clones, about 65% were seen once, and the ten largest hold 51%. Sequenced sample: memory CD8+ T cells sorted from blood. Subset specified: CD45RO+ cells pooled with CCR7-negative TemRA cells. Receptors originate from a man aged 30-40 years in good health.

This clone has a handful of counts. The rearrangement joins TRBV5-6 to TRBJ2-7; D is uncertain. The CDR3 spans 12 residues. Germline loops: CDR1 SGHDT, CDR2 YYEEEE. The ends were cut back, 2 bases at V and 6 bases at J, with 9 bases in the middle. As DNA, the CDR3 is TGTGCCAGCAGCTTTGAGGTAGCCGAGCAGTACTTC. Its translation is CASSFEVAEQYF. The whole variable domain, filled in from reference TRBV5-6 and TRBJ2-7, reads DAGVTQSPTHLIKTRGQQVTLRCSPKSGHDTVSWYQQALGQGPQFIFQYYEEEERQRGNFPDRFSGHQFPNYSSELNVNALLLGDSALYLCASSFEVAEQYFGPGTRLTVT.

The chain links TRBV4-3 to TRBJ2-3; D is unresolved. CDR3 length: 15 amino acids. CDR1 is LGHNA and CDR2 is YSLEER in the germline V gene. The ends were cut back, 0 bases at V and 10 bases at J, with 17 bases in the middle. CDR3 in DNA: TGCGCCAGCAGCCAAGATTTATCCGCGGCCCAAGCGCAGTATTTT. This sequence encodes CASSQDLSAAQAQYF.

The V call is TRBV9, the J call TRBJ2-7; the D gene is possibly TRBD2 (6 bases). The CDR3 has 15 amino acids. Trimming removed 4 bases from V and 5 bases from J, with 19 bases in between. Germline V gives CDR1 SGDLS, CDR2 YYNGEE. The CDR3 here is CASSPYDGSGDEQYF. CDR3 sequence (DNA): TGTGCCAGCAGCCCTTACGACGGGAGTGGGGACGAGCAGTACTTC.

This sequence joins TRBV28 and TRBJ2-7, with D uncertain. CDR1 is MDHEN and CDR2 is SYDVKM in the germline V gene. The CDR3 is 12 residues long. With 5 bases removed from V and 3 bases from J, the gap between germline ends came to 8 bases. CDR3 sequence (DNA): TGTGCCAGCAGTGCCGCGAACTACGAGCAGTACTTC. This gives the protein CASSAANYEQYF.

This clone has a single count. The gene calls are TRBV11-1 and TRBJ2-5; TRBD2 matches at 7 bases. The V and J ends lost 2 bases and 10 bases, in that order; junction bases with no gene match: 13. CDR3 length: 15 residues. Germline V gives CDR1 SGHAT, CDR2 FQDESV (reference sequence). As DNA, the CDR3 is TGTGCCAGCAGCTTATTAGCGGGCGGGGAGCGGATCCAGTACTTC. Translation gives CASSLLAGGERIQYF.

V is TRBV27 and J is TRBJ2-1, with 11 bases fitting TRBD2. Germline V gene sequence: CDR1 MNHEY, CDR2 SMNVEV (reference sequence). Trimming removed 6 bases from V and 4 bases from J; junction bases left unmatched: 8. The CDR3 extends over 16 amino acids. As DNA, the CDR3 is TGTGCCAGCAGAAACCTAGCGGGAGGAAGGTACAATGAGCAGTTCTTC. Its translation: CASRNLAGGRYNEQFF.

The chain combines TRBV27 with TRBJ2-1, with 7 bases identical to TRBD1. The junction had 3 bases not matched to a gene; V was cut back by 3 bases and J by 1 base. Germline assignment: CDR1 MNHEY and CDR2 SMNVEV (reference sequence). This CDR3 is built from 15 residues. The CDR3 protein is CASSFGTASYNEQFF. The CDR3 bases are TGTGCCAGCAGTTTCGGGACAGCGTCCTACAATGAGCAGTTCTTC.

On this clone itself: The sample has other DNA sequences that encode this CDR3 too. The CDR3 coding sequence is TGTGCCAGCAGTGAAGAGAGATCTGGAAACACCATATATTTT. This encodes CASSEERSGNTIYF. The V gene is TRBV25-1, the J gene TRBJ1-3; no firm D call. This CDR3 region has 14 residues. The germline gives CDR1 MGHDK, CDR2 SYGVNS. V lost 2 bases and J lost 1, with 6 bases in between. Filled out from reference TRBV25-1 and TRBJ1-3, the complete variable domain reads EADIYQTPRYLVIGTGKKITLECSQTMGHDKMYWYQQDPGMELHLIHYSYGVNSTEKGDLSSESTVSRIRTEHFPLTLESARPSHTSQYLCASSEERSGNTIYFGEGSWLTVV.

This sequence joins TRBV7-4 and TRBJ2-5; 7 positions match TRBD1. Germline CDR1 and CDR2: SGHVT and SQSDAQ. Trimming at V came to 6 bases and at J to 5 bases, leaving 6 bases not matched to a gene. The CDR3 has 13 residues. The CDR3 loop reads CASSSGQFETQYF. The CDR3 DNA reads as TGTGCCAGCAGTTCGGGACAGTTTGAGACCCAGTACTTC.

V is TRBV29-1 and J is TRBJ2-7, with 10 bases lining up with TRBD2. With 7 bases clipped from V and 5 bases from J, the junction kept 11 bases outside the gene matches. Germline loops: CDR1 SQVTM, CDR2 ANQGSEA. CDR3 length equals 14 residues. CDR3 amino acids: CSAGAGGLVDEQYF. In nucleotides, the CDR3 is TGCAGCGCCGGAGCGGGGGGGTTGGTCGACGAGCAGTACTTC.

As regards this clone: A far larger clone is one base from this, pointing to a likely read error. The chain couples TRBV6-6 to TRBJ2-2; a possible D gene is TRBD2 (5 bases). This CDR3 contains 13 residues. The V and J ends lost 6 bases and 0 bases respectively, with 5 bases between them. CDR1 is MNHNY, CDR2 SVGAGI, per germline (reference sequence). The CDR3 reads CASRDSNTGELFF. The DNA for the CDR3 is TGTGCCAGCAGGGACTCGAACACCGGGGAGCTGTTTTTT.

The rearrangement joins TRBV25-1 to TRBJ2-7, with a tentative D call TRBD1 (6 bases). Per the germline V gene, CDR1 is MGHDK and CDR2 is SYGVNS. Trimming pared 2 bases from V and 2 bases from J, leaving 19 bases between. The CDR3 has 17 amino acids. The chain's CDR3 is CASSEKHQGRMAYEQYF. Here the CDR3 DNA reads TGTGCCAGCAGTGAAAAACACCAGGGGAGAATGGCCTACGAGCAGTACTTC.

This clone was observed a handful of times. V and J are TRBV6-6 and TRBJ2-7; a possible D gene is TRBD1 (5 bases). This CDR3 contains 14 residues. Trimming removed 5 bases from V and 1 base from J, with 12 bases in between. CDR1 and CDR2 (germline): MNHNY, SVGAGI (reference sequence). The CDR3 loop reads CASSGRAGSYEQYF. In nucleotides, the CDR3 is TGTGCCAGCAGTGGGCGCGCAGGGTCCTACGAGCAGTACTTC.

This CDR3 is CASSFGQQPFYEQYF. CDR3 DNA: TGTGCCAGCAGCTTCGGCCAACAACCGTTCTACGAGCAGTACTTC. The chain couples TRBV5-6 to TRBJ2-7, with D unresolved. Germline lookup yields CDR1 SGHDT and CDR2 YYEEEE. The CDR3 covers 15 residues. V lost 2 bases, J lost 3 bases, and 15 bases lay in between. Using reference TRBV5-6 and TRBJ2-7 for the parts outside the CDR3, the full variable domain is DAGVTQSPTHLIKTRGQQVTLRCSPKSGHDTVSWYQQALGQGPQFIFQYYEEEERQRGNFPDRFSGHQFPNYSSELNVNALLLGDSALYLCASSFGQQPFYEQYFGPGTRLTVT.

V usage is TRBV7-8 and J usage is TRBJ1-1, with 7 bases identical to TRBD1. This CDR3 is built from 14 residues. V was pared by 5 bases and J by 0 bases, with 3 bases of the junction left unmatched. Germline loops: CDR1 SGHVS, CDR2 FQNEAQ. The CDR3 bases are TGTGCCAGCAGCACGGGACAGTTGAACACTGAAGCTTTCTTT. As protein: CASSTGQLNTEAFF.

The J gene is TRBJ2-7, the V gene TRBV30; D gene uncertain. V lost 3 bases and J lost 0, with 6 bases in between. Germline V gene lookup returns CDR1 GTSNPN and CDR2 SVGIG (reference sequence). The CDR3 is 12 residues long. The CDR3 coding sequence is TGTGCCTGGAGCGAGAGCTCCTACGAGCAGTACTTC. Encoded protein: CAWSESSYEQYF.

This clone appeared once. The gene calls are TRBV6-4 and TRBJ2-1; no definite D call. Trimming cost V 1 base and J 5 bases, with 15 bases left between them. Germline V lookup: CDR1 MRHNA, CDR2 SNTAGT. The CDR3 is made up of 16 amino acids. The CDR3: CASSDLGGGTDNEQFF. CDR3 nucleotide sequence: TGTGCCAGCAGTGACTTAGGTGGCGGCACGGACAATGAGCAGTTCTTC.

This clone was picked up a small number of times. The chain is built from TRBV7-8 and TRBJ2-1, with D perhaps TRBD1 or TRBD2 (5 bases each). The germline V and J ends were trimmed by 2 bases and 6 bases, with 8 bases remaining between them. This CDR3 has 13 residues. Germline-derived CDR1 and CDR2 are SGHVS and FQNEAQ. CDR3 DNA: TGTGCCAGCAGCTTAACCGGGACCAATGAGCAGTTCTTC. The encoded protein is CASSLTGTNEQFF. The full variable domain, completed using reference TRBV7-8 and TRBJ2-1, is GAGVSQSPRYKVAKRGQDVALRCDPISGHVSLFWYQQALGQGPEFLTYFQNEAQLDKSGLPSDRFFAERPEGSVSTLKIQRTQQEDSAVYLCASSLTGTNEQFFGPGTRLTVL.

The V call is TRBV28, the J call TRBJ1-5; unclear D gene. CDR3 size: 15 residues. V was shortened by 8 bases and J by 4 bases, with 18 bases between the two germline ends. Per the germline V gene, CDR1 is MDHEN and CDR2 is SYDVKM. The CDR3 DNA reads TGTGCCAGCGGCTTGACAATCCTCATTAATCAGCCCCAGCATTTT. Its protein product is CASGLTILINQPQHF.

This clone occurred a few times. The chain is built from TRBV27 and TRBJ2-7; D is perhaps TRBD2 (5 bases). V was pared by 3 bases and J by 6 bases, with 6 bases between. The CDR3 is 11 residues long. Germline CDR1 MNHEY, CDR2 SMNVEV (reference sequence). The CDR3 bases are TGTGCCAGCAGTTTCGGGGTCGAGCAGTACTTC. Translated, it gives CASSFGVEQYF.

With regard to this clone: A far larger clone is off by one base, so a read error is likely. Other DNA sequences in this sample translate to the same CDR3. The chain employs TRBV28 and TRBJ2-7, with D unresolved. The CDR3 sequence is 11 residues long. The V gene lost 3 bases and the J gene lost 4 bases, with 4 bases spanning the gap. Per germline, CDR1 MDHEN and CDR2 SYDVKM. In nucleotides, the CDR3 is TGTGCCAGCAGTTTCAATTACGAGCAGTACTTC. Protein product: CASSFNYEQYF.

The chain links TRBV7-2 to TRBJ2-5; no definite D call. V gave up 2 bases and J gave up 0 bases, with 7 bases separating them. This CDR3 comprises 14 residues. Germline V gene sequence: CDR1 SGHTA, CDR2 FQGNSA. CDR3 sequence reads: CASSLSGYQETQYF. The DNA for the CDR3 is TGTGCCAGCAGCTTATCGGGTTACCAAGAGACCCAGTACTTC.

This clone appeared once. This rearrangement joins TRBV7-4 to TRBJ2-1; D remains ambiguous. Germline V lookup: CDR1 SGHVT, CDR2 SQSDAQ. V lost 0 bases to trimming and J lost 10 bases, with 4 bases between them. The CDR3 spans 11 residues. The CDR3 loop is CASSLAGEQFF. The DNA of the CDR3 is TGTGCCAGCAGCTTAGCTGGGGAGCAGTTCTTC.

The CDR3 nucleotides are TGTGCCAGCTCACCACTCGGCGGCTGGGGCAATCAGCCCCAGCATTTT. It encodes CASSPLGGWGNQPQHF. The chain carries TRBV18 and TRBJ1-5, with D uncertain. CDR1 is KGHSH, CDR2 LQKENI, per germline. V shed 1 base and J shed 2 bases, with 12 bases lying between them. CDR3 size: 16 residues. Full variable domain (missing parts from reference TRBV18 and TRBJ1-5): NAGVMQNPRHLVRRRGQEARLRCSPMKGHSHVYWYRQLPEEGLKFMVYLQKENIIDESGMPKERFSAEFPKEGPSILRIQQVVRGDSAAYFCASSPLGGWGNQPQHFGDGTRLSIL.

This clone is medium-sized. The rearrangement joins TRBV9 to TRBJ1-1; D remains unclear. Germline CDR1 is SGDLS and CDR2 is YYNGEE. The CDR3 spans 14 residues. Trimming cost V 4 bases and J 0 bases, with 10 bases left between them. The CDR3: CASSRGSMNTEAFF. Here the CDR3 DNA reads TGTGCCAGCAGCCGTGGAAGCATGAACACTGAAGCTTTCTTT.

This chain connects TRBV5-5 to TRBJ1-1, with a possible D match to TRBD1 (5 bases). Germline lookup yields CDR1 SGHKS and CDR2 YYEKEE (reference sequence). V lost 3 bases, J lost 4 bases, and 13 bases lay in between. This CDR3 is 14 amino acids long. CDR3 protein: CASSWWGVGTEAFF. The CDR3, as DNA: TGTGCCAGCAGCTGGTGGGGCGTCGGCACTGAAGCTTTCTTT.

The chain carries TRBV9 and TRBJ2-7; 13 bases match TRBD2. V lost 4 bases to trimming and J lost 3 bases; unmatched junction nucleotides: 4. The CDR3 sequence is 15 residues long. The germline V gene encodes CDR1 SGDLS and CDR2 YYNGEE. The CDR3 spells CASSTGTSGNYEQYF. DNA for the CDR3: TGTGCCAGCAGCACGGGGACTAGCGGGAACTACGAGCAGTACTTC.

The chain has TRBV2 and TRBJ1-5; D is undetermined. Trimming shortened V by 2 bases and J by 3 bases, and 11 bases separated the two germline ends. The CDR3 is 15 amino acids. Germline V CDR1 and CDR2: SNHLY, FYNNEI. This chain's CDR3 is CASSEWRGNNQPQHF. The CDR3, as DNA: TGTGCCAGCAGTGAATGGAGAGGGAACAATCAGCCCCAGCATTTT.

The rearrangement uses TRBV19 and TRBJ2-3, with 9 bases matching TRBD2. CDR3 size: 15 residues. The V gene end was trimmed by 6 bases and the J gene end by 3 bases; junction bases not matched to a gene: 7. Germline assignment: CDR1 LNHDA and CDR2 SQIVND (reference sequence). Here the CDR3 DNA reads TGTGCCAGTAGCTTCGGGACTAGCTCGACAGATACGCAGTATTTT. It encodes CASSFGTSSTDTQYF. The variable domain in full, with the rest retrieved from reference TRBV19 and TRBJ2-3, is DGGITQSPKYLFRKEGQNVTLSCEQNLNHDAMYWYRQDPGQGLRLIYYSQIVNDFQKGDIAEGYSVSREKKESFPLTVTSAQKNPTAFYLCASSFGTSSTDTQYFGPGTRLTVL.

This chain joins TRBV10-3 and TRBJ2-1, with a tentative D call TRBD2 (6 bases). CDR3 length: 16 amino acids. Germline V gene lookup returns CDR1 ENHRY and CDR2 SYGVKD. Trimming removed 3 bases at V and 7 bases at J, with 19 bases between. The CDR3 region has the DNA TGTGCCATCAGTGACTGGTTCGGGAGTCCCTTGAATGAGCAGTTCTTC. It yields the protein CAISDWFGSPLNEQFF.